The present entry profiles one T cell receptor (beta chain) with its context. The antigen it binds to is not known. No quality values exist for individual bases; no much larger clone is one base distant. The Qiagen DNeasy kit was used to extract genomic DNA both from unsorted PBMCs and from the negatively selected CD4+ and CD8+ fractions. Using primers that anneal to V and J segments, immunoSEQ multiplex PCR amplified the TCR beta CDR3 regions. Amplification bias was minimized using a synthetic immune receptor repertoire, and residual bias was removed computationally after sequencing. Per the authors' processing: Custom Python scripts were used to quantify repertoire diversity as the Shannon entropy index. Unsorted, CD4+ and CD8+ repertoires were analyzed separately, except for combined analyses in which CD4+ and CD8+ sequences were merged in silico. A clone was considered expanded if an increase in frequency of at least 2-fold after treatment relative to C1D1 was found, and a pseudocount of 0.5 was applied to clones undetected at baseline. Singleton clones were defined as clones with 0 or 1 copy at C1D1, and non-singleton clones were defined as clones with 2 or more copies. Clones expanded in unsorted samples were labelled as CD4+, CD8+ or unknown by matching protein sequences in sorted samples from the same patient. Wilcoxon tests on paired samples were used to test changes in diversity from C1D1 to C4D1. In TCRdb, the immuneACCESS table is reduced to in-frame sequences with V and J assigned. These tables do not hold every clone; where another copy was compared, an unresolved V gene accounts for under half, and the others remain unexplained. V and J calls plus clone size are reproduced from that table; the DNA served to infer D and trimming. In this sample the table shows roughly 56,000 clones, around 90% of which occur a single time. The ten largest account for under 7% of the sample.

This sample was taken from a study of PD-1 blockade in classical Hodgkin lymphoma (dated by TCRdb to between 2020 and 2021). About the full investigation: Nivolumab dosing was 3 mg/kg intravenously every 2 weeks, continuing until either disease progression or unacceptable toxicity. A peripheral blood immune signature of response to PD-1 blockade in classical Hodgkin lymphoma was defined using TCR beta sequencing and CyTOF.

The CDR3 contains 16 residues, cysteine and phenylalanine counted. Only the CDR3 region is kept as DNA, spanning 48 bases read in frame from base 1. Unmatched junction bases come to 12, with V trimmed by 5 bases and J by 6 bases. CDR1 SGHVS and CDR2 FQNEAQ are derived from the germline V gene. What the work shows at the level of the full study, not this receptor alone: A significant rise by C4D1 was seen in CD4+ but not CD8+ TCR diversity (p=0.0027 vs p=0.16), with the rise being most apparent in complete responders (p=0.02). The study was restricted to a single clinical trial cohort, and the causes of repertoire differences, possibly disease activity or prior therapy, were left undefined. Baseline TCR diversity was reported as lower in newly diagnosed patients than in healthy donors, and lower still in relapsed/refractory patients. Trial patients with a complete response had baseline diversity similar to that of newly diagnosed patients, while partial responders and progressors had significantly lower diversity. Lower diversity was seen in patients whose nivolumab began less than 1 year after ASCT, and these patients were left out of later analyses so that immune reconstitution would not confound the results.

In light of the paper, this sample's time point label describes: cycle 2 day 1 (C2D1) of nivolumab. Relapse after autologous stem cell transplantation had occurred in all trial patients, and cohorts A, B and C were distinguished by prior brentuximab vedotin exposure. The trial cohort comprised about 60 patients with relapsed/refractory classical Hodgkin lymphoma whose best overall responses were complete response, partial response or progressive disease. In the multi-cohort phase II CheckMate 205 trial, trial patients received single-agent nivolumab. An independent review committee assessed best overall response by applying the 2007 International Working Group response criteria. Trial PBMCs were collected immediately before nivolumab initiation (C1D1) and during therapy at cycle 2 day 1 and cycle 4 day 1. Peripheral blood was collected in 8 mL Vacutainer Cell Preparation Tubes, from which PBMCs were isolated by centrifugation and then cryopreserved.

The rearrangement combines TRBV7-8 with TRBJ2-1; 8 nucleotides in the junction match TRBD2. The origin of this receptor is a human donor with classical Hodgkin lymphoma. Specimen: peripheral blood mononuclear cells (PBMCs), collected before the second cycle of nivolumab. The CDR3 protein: CASSLTGTRRANEQFF. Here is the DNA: TGTGCCAGCAGCCTAACCGGGACTAGAAGGGCCAATGAGCAGTTCTTC.